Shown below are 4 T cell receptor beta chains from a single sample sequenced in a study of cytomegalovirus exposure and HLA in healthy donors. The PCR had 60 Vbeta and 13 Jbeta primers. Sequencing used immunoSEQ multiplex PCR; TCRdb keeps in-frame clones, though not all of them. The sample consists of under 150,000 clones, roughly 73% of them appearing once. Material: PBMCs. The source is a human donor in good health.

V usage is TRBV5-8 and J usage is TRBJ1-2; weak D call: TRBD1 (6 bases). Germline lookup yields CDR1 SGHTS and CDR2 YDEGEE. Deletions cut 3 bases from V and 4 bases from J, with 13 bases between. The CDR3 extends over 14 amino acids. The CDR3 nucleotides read TGTGCCAGCAGCTACGGACAGCCCGGCTATGGCTACACCTTC. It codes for CASSYGQPGYGYTF.

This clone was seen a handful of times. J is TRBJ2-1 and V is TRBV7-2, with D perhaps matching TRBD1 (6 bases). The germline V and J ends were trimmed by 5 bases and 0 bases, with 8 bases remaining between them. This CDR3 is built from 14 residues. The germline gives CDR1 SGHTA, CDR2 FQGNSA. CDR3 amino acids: CASSQDSSYNEQFF. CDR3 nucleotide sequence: TGTGCCAGCAGCCAGGACAGCTCCTACAATGAGCAGTTCTTC.

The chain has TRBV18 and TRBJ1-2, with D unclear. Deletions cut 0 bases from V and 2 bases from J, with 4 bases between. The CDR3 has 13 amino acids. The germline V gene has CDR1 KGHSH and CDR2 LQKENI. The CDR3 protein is CASSPPENYGYTF. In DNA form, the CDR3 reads TGTGCCAGCTCACCACCGGAGAACTATGGCTACACCTTC.

CDR3 nucleotides: TGCGCCAGCAGCTTGACACAGGGATATACCAAAAACATTCAGTACTTC. Translating it yields CASSLTQGYTKNIQYF. The gene calls are TRBV5-1 and TRBJ2-4; D possibly corresponds to TRBD1 (6 bases). The CDR3 has 16 residues. Trimming took 1 base from V and 2 from J, leaving 13 bases between them. CDR1 and CDR2 (germline): SGHRS, YFSETQ.